This T cell receptor (beta chain) appears in the sequencing data of a study of T-cell memory formation after mild COVID-19. TCRdb re-derived calls from the 5' RACE reads in MiXCR, one entry per CDR3 protein. The repertoire includes approximately 350,000 distinct CDR3 sequences, around 27% of them detected once, and roughly 14% sits in the top ten. In germline, CDR1 is SQVTM, CDR2 ANQGSEA. The CDR3 extends over 13 amino acids. V dropped 3 bases and J dropped 3 bases, with 12 bases sitting between them. Sequencing was done on a sample of PBMCs or a T cell subset sorted from them (not recorded which). The sequence was obtained from an adult woman who had mild COVID-19 (a few samples of this study predate the infection). Cell type and time point are not known. The chain joins TRBV29-1 to TRBJ2-7; possibly TRBD1 for D (5 bases). CDR3 sequence (DNA): TGCAGCGTTGACAACAGGACCGGCTACGAGCAGTACTTC. It is translated as CSVDNRTGYEQYF.